This TCR beta chain stems from a study of blood T cell repertoires in COVID-19. About the study: Acute-phase and convalescent COVID-19 samples originated in the United States, Italy and Spain.

V lost 0 bases, J lost 2 bases, and 20 bases lay in between. This CDR3 is built from 18 residues. Germline loops: CDR1 GTSNPN, CDR2 SVGIG (reference sequence). How the authors handled the data: Reference gene primer amplification yielded estimated nucleated cell counts. Method: immunoSEQ multiplex PCR; TCRdb's copy keeps in-frame clones and lacks some. V and J calls and clone size are those listed in that table; D and trimming were worked out from the DNA. In the table there are 95,000 to 150,000 clones, just over 85% of which are singletons. The source material was peripheral blood. The V gene is TRBV30, the J gene TRBJ2-4; TRBD2 is a possible D gene (7 bases). This clonotype originated in a man aged 40-49 years with acute or convalescent COVID-19. The CDR3 bases are TGTGCCTGGAGTGTGCCACCTAGGGGGGGGGTAACCAAAAACATTCAGTACTTC. Amino acids: CAWSVPPRGGVTKNIQYF.